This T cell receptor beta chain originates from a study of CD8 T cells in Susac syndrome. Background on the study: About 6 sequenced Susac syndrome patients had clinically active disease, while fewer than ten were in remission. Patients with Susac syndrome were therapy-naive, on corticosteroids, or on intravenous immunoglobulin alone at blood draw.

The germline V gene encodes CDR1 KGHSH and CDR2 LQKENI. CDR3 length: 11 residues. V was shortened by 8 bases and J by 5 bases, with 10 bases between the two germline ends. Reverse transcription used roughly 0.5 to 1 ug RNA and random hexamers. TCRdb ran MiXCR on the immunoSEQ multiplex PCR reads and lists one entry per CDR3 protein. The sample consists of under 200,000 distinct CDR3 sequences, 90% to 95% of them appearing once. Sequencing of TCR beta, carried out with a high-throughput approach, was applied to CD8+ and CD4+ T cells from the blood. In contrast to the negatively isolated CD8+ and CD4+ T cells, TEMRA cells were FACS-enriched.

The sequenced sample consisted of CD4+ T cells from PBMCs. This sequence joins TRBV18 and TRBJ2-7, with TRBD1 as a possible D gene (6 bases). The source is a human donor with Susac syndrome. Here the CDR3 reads CASNRDDEQYF. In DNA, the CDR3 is TGTGCCAGCAACAGGGATGACGAGCAGTACTTC.